The 14 T cell receptor beta chains in this list originate from one sample, sequenced in a study of spatial heterogeneity in lung cancer (dated by TCRdb to about 2019). The label giving this sample's time point can be read as: sample taken at primary tumor resection. Whole RNA extracted from tumor and nontumor lung tissue, or from cryopreserved PBMC samples, was used for TCR sequencing without cell sorting. The library was prepared using 5' RACE. TCRdb lists the instrument as NextSeq 500. TCRdb reworked the public reads: Q25 trimming with fastp, MiXCR clone assembly, productive beta chains retained. Each CDR3 protein appears once, grouped with its most common genes and DNA. Present in this sample are about 15,000 distinct CDR3 sequences, 6.5% to 8.5% of which were seen just once. Together, the top ten hold roughly 32% of the sample. The sequencing here drew on PBMCs, taken at surgery. Receptors were obtained from a female donor with early-stage non-small cell lung cancer.

The chain recombines TRBV19 with TRBJ2-5; D could derive from TRBD1 or TRBD2 (5 bases each). The CDR3 has 14 residues. V lost 3 bases to trimming and J lost 5 bases, with 13 bases between them. Per the germline V gene, CDR1 is LNHDA and CDR2 is SQIVND (reference sequence). The CDR3 protein is CASSMTLGDETQYF. CDR3 in DNA: TGTGCCAGTAGTATGACTCTGGGGGACGAGACCCAGTACTTC.

This clonotype was recorded at least ten times. The chain couples TRBV7-3 to TRBJ2-7; D not resolved. The germline V and J ends were trimmed by 2 bases and 0 bases, with 11 bases remaining between them. This CDR3 contains 15 residues. Germline V gives CDR1 SGHTA, CDR2 FQGTGA. CDR3 region: CASSLGSENSYEQYF. Written as DNA, the CDR3 is TGTGCCAGCAGCTTAGGCAGCGAGAACTCCTACGAGCAGTACTTC.

This clonotype was counted many times. This chain uses TRBV19 with TRBJ2-7, with 9 bases aligning to TRBD1. The CDR3 length is 13 residues. Trimming at V came to 6 bases and at J to 5 bases, leaving 5 bases not matched to a gene. Germline assignment: CDR1 LNHDA and CDR2 SQIVND (reference sequence). The CDR3 reads CASRRDRDHEQYF. DNA for the CDR3: TGTGCCAGTAGGAGGGACAGGGACCACGAGCAGTACTTC.

This clonotype showed up many times. The V call is TRBV27, the J call TRBJ1-5, with 11 bases that match TRBD1. With 6 bases clipped from V and 3 bases from J, the junction kept 4 bases outside the gene matches. The CDR3 runs 15 residues. In germline, CDR1 is MNHEY, CDR2 SMNVEV (reference sequence). CDR3 sequence (DNA): TGTGCCAGCAGCCTGGGACAGGGGGTCAATCAGCCCCAGCATTTT. As protein: CASSLGQGVNQPQHF.

This clonotype showed up many times. This chain joins TRBV12-3 or TRBV12-4 and TRBJ1-1, with a possible D match to TRBD1 (5 bases). Trimming shortened V by 6 bases and J by 5 bases, and 19 bases separated the two germline ends. There are 15 residues in the CDR3. The CDR3 spells CASRIRRDLGTEAFF. As DNA, the CDR3 is TGTGCCAGCAGGATTCGCCGGGACTTGGGGACTGAAGCTTTCTTT.

This clonotype was recorded many times. The genes are TRBV5-1 and TRBJ1-2; no firm D call. The CDR3 consists of 13 residues. Trimming pared 0 bases from V and 0 bases from J, leaving 3 bases between. Germline V gene sequence: CDR1 SGHRS, CDR2 YFSETQ. DNA of the CDR3: TGCGCCAGCAGCTTGGTAACTAACTATGGCTACACCTTC. It yields the protein CASSLVTNYGYTF.

This clonotype was detected many times. The chain uses TRBV4-2 and TRBJ1-2; tentative D call: TRBD1 (6 bases). This CDR3 is 17 amino acids long. CDR1 is LGHNA and CDR2 is YNFKEQ in the germline V gene. Trimming left V 4 bases short and J 8 bases short, with 26 bases between. The CDR3 DNA reads TGTGCCAGCAGCCCAGAACTTGGCGGGGGGCAGACCGGCGGCTACACCTTC. Its translation: CASSPELGGGQTGGYTF.

In this sample, this clonotype turned up many times. The chain employs TRBV6-2 or TRBV6-3 and TRBJ1-5, with a weak D call TRBD1 (5 bases). Germline V CDR1 and CDR2: MNHEY, SVGEGT. The CDR3 is 13 amino acids. V was trimmed by 3 bases and J by 6 bases, leaving 9 bases between them. The CDR3 DNA is TGTGCCAGCAGTTATCAGGGCGCTCAGCCCCAGCATTTT. Its translation is CASSYQGAQPQHF.

In this sample, this clonotype turned up many times. J is TRBJ2-7 and V is TRBV6-1; weak D call: TRBD2 (5 bases). V lost 6 bases to trimming and J lost 2 bases, with 11 bases between them. Germline CDR1 and CDR2: MNHNS and SASEGT. CDR3 size: 13 residues. Here the CDR3 DNA reads TGTGCCAGCAGCGACTACCCCACCTACGAGCAGTACTTC. Translated: CASSDYPTYEQYF.

This clonotype was seen repeatedly, ten times or more. This chain connects TRBV10-2 to TRBJ2-1; 10 bases align to TRBD2. CDR3 length: 15 amino acids. V lost 7 bases, J lost 6 bases, and 9 bases stayed unmatched. Looked up from germline, CDR1 is WSHSY and CDR2 is SAAADI. CDR3 region: CASTVTSGRANEQFF. The CDR3 DNA reads as TGCGCCAGCACAGTGACCAGCGGGAGGGCCAATGAGCAGTTCTTC.

J is TRBJ2-3 and V is TRBV12-3 or TRBV12-4, with D possibly TRBD2 on 6 matching bases. The CDR3 is made up of 15 amino acids. Trimming shortened V by 6 bases and J by 1 base, and 14 bases separated the two germline ends. DNA for the CDR3: TGTGCCAGCAGGGGGCGGGGAGAGGGCACAGATACGCAGTATTTT. Its translation is CASRGRGEGTDTQYF.

This clonotype was seen a handful of times. The genes are TRBV7-9 and TRBJ2-2; 8 nucleotides match TRBD2. Germline lookup yields CDR1 SEHNR and CDR2 FQNEAQ (reference sequence). The trim removed 5 bases at V and 1 base at J, leaving 6 bases unmatched. The CDR3 is 16 residues long. The DNA of the CDR3 is TGTGCCAGCAGCCTGGGGCTAGCGGGGAACACCGGGGAGCTGTTTTTT. Translation gives CASSLGLAGNTGELFF. The full variable domain, its missing parts supplied by reference TRBV7-9 and TRBJ2-2, is DTGVSQNPRHKITKRGQNVTFRCDPISEHNRLYWYRQTLGQGPEFLTYFQNEAQLEKSRLLSDRFSAERPKGSFSTLEIQRTEQGDSAMYLCASSLGLAGNTGELFFGEGSRLTVL.

This clonotype was observed many times. The V and J genes are TRBV19 and TRBJ1-1; D possibly corresponds to TRBD1 (6 bases). The germline V gene encodes CDR1 LNHDA and CDR2 SQIVND (reference sequence). V was shortened by 5 bases and J by 6 bases, with 13 bases between the two germline ends. The CDR3 is made up of 13 amino acids. The CDR3 sequence: CASSVIQGPEAFF. CDR3 bases: TGTGCCAGTAGTGTGATACAGGGCCCTGAAGCTTTCTTT.

This clonotype has a count of ten or more. The chain employs TRBV6-6 and TRBJ1-6, with D possibly being TRBD1 (5 bases). The V and J ends lost 0 bases and 5 bases respectively, with 17 bases between them. CDR1 and CDR2 from the germline V gene are MNHNY and SVGAGI (reference sequence). The CDR3 contains 18 residues. The CDR3 DNA follows: TGTGCCAGCAGTTACTCGAACAGCGAGGGGCTAAATAATTCACCCCTCCACTTT. Residues: CASSYSNSEGLNNSPLHF.